Below, 30 T cell receptor beta chains from the same sample are listed, as sequenced in a study of T cell responses to AZD1222 COVID-19 vaccine. This table comes from immunoSEQ multiplex PCR, and its TCRdb copy is limited to in-frame clones, with some not included. The sample consists of nearly 110,000 clones, around 91% of them appearing once. The input for sequencing was peripheral blood, taken 28 days after the second AZD1222 dose. The receptors were gathered from an adult who received the AZD1222 COVID-19 vaccine.

The V and J genes are TRBV6-5 and TRBJ1-1; D not certain. Between the trimmed V and J ends, which lost 7 bases and 1 base, there was a span of 13 bases. The CDR3 spans 14 residues. CDR1 and CDR2 from the germline V gene are MNHEY and SVGAGI. The CDR3 loop is CASTESRQNTEAFF. DNA of the CDR3: TGTGCCAGCACAGAATCCAGACAGAACACTGAAGCTTTCTTT.

The chain carries TRBV3-1 (or the pseudogene TRBV3-2) and TRBJ1-2; D not certain. The CDR3 length is 13 residues. The germline CDR1 and CDR2 sequences are LGHDT and YNNKEL (reference sequence). V was pared by 5 bases and J by 2 bases, with 9 bases between. DNA of the CDR3: TGTGCCAGCAGCGCGGGATACAACTATGGCTACACCTTC. Its protein product is CASSAGYNYGYTF.

This chain joins TRBV3-1 (or the pseudogene TRBV3-2) and TRBJ2-2; a weak D match, TRBD1 (6 bases). This CDR3 is built from 18 residues. The V end was cut by 3 bases, the J end by 3 bases, with 20 bases between. The germline gives CDR1 LGHDT, CDR2 YNNKEL (reference sequence). The CDR3 nucleotides are TGTGCCAGCAGCCAGTCTGGGGGACACCCCGCTTACACCGGGGAGCTGTTTTTT. This gives the protein CASSQSGGHPAYTGELFF.

The chain links TRBV7-8 to TRBJ1-5; D remains unclear. Trimming removed 4 bases from V and 4 bases from J, with 8 bases in between. The CDR3 has 13 amino acids. CDR1 is SGHVS and CDR2 is FQNEAQ in the germline V gene. CDR3 loop: CASSSRPNQPQHF. The CDR3 DNA follows: TGTGCCAGCAGCTCGCGGCCTAATCAGCCCCAGCATTTT. The complete variable domain, with remaining parts taken from reference TRBV7-8 and TRBJ1-5, reads GAGVSQSPRYKVAKRGQDVALRCDPISGHVSLFWYQQALGQGPEFLTYFQNEAQLDKSGLPSDRFFAERPEGSVSTLKIQRTQQEDSAVYLCASSSRPNQPQHFGDGTRLSIL.

The rearrangement joins TRBV9 to TRBJ2-3, with D uncertain. The germline V gene has CDR1 SGDLS and CDR2 YYNGEE. The CDR3 is 13 residues long. V dropped 0 bases and J dropped 4 bases, with 6 bases sitting between them. The DNA for the CDR3 is TGTGCCAGCAGCGTAGACATAGCAGATACGCAGTATTTT. The encoded protein is CASSVDIADTQYF.

J is TRBJ2-7 and V is TRBV3-1 (or the pseudogene TRBV3-2), with D maybe TRBD1 (6 bases). Germline V gene data show CDR1 as LGHDT and CDR2 as YNNKEL (reference sequence). V lost 10 bases, J lost 7 bases, and 23 bases lay in between. CDR3 length equals 14 residues. The CDR3 spells CATKTNGGSGEQYF. In nucleotides, the CDR3 is TGTGCCACCAAAACGAATGGGGGCTCGGGTGAGCAGTACTTC.

This clone came up once. The chain is built from TRBV7-9 and TRBJ2-1, with 9 positions matching TRBD2. V lost 5 bases and J lost 7; bases outside the gene matches: 6. This CDR3 region has 14 residues. The germline gives CDR1 SEHNR, CDR2 FQNEAQ (reference sequence). DNA for the CDR3: TGTGCCAGCAGCCGAGCGGGGGGATCAAATGAGCAGTTCTTC. Translated, it gives CASSRAGGSNEQFF.

V is TRBV7-8 and J is TRBJ1-5; 7 nucleotides line up with TRBD1. The V segment lost 1 base and the J segment 6 bases; nucleotides outside the gene matches: 15. The V gene's germline CDR1 is SGHVS and CDR2 FQNEAQ. This CDR3 is built from 18 residues. The CDR3 DNA reads TGTGCCAGCAGCTTAGGACTAAGGTTTGAGGGGGCGGCTCAGCCCCAGCATTTT. The encoded protein is CASSLGLRFEGAAQPQHF.

The chain has TRBV19 and TRBJ1-1; possible D gene TRBD1, 5 bases. V gave up 3 bases and J gave up 3 bases, with 11 bases separating them. Germline V gene data show CDR1 as LNHDA and CDR2 as SQIVND (reference sequence). The CDR3 spans 14 residues. CDR3 in DNA: TGTGCCAGTAGTATTAGGGGACGGCACACTGAAGCTTTCTTT. Its protein is CASSIRGRHTEAFF.

This clone showed up just a few times. V usage is TRBV6-5 and J usage is TRBJ1-5, with TRBD1 identical over 8 bases. The V gene end was trimmed by 6 bases and the J gene end by 7 bases; junction bases not matched to a gene: 8. The CDR3 contains 14 residues. CDR1 and CDR2 (germline): MNHEY, SVGAGI. The CDR3 sequence: CASRDGQGSQPQHF. CDR3 nucleotides: TGTGCCAGCAGGGATGGACAGGGAAGCCAGCCCCAGCATTTT.

The genes are TRBV14 and TRBJ1-2; no reliable D call. Germline V CDR1 and CDR2: SGHDN, FVKESK. Trimming pared 3 bases from V and 5 bases from J, leaving 19 bases between. CDR3 length: 16 amino acids. In nucleotides, the CDR3 is TGTGCCAGCAGCCATTCCCTTACGGCCCCCCTTTATGGCTACACCTTC. Its protein is CASSHSLTAPLYGYTF.

The rearrangement uses TRBV7-2 and TRBJ1-4; a weak D match, TRBD1 (6 bases). Germline CDR1 SGHTA, CDR2 FQGNSA. Trimming cost V 0 bases and J 5 bases, with 13 bases left between them. The CDR3 loop spans 16 amino acids. The CDR3 nucleotides read TGTGCCAGCAGCTTAGCATCGACAGGCCGGAATGAAAAACTGTTTTTT. It encodes CASSLASTGRNEKLFF.

The genes are TRBV12-2 and TRBJ2-3; TRBD2 reflects the table's D call only, with no check against the DNA. TRBV12-2 is tagged as a pseudogene. The length of the CDR3 is 20 residues. Here the CDR3 DNA reads TGTGCAAGTCGCTTAAATCGGCTAGCGGGGGATTACTTCGCCACAGATACGCAGTATTTT. Amino acids: CASRLNRLAGDYFATDTQYF.

The CDR3 is CASSQALGTQYF. CDR3 sequence (DNA): TGTGCCAGCAGCCAGGCCCTAGGGACCCAGTACTTC. The chain uses TRBV3-1 (or the pseudogene TRBV3-2) and TRBJ2-5; D gene ambiguous. The CDR3 runs 12 residues. Germline V lookup: CDR1 LGHDT, CDR2 YNNKEL (reference sequence). Trimming took off 3 bases at V and 7 bases at J, with 9 bases between the two ends.

The gene calls are TRBV12-3 or TRBV12-4 and TRBJ1-1, with D uncertain. The CDR3 extends over 12 amino acids. Trimming took off 1 base at V and 4 bases at J, with 4 bases between the two ends. This CDR3 reads CASSLDSTEAFF. The CDR3 nucleotides are TGTGCCAGCAGTTTAGACTCCACTGAAGCTTTCTTT.

As for this clone: An end of the junction does not agree with germline; a read error may underlie this. V is TRBV6-4 and J is TRBJ1-2, with a weak D call TRBD1 (5 bases). Germline loops: CDR1 MRHNA, CDR2 SNTAGT. The CDR3 consists of 14 residues. The CDR3: CASREAGTSGGYTF. DNA of the CDR3: TGTGCCAGCCGTGAAGCAGGGACCTCCGGTGGCTACACCTTC.

The chain is built from TRBV4-3 and TRBJ2-6; D call uncertain. The CDR3 sequence is 18 residues long. CDR1 and CDR2 (germline): LGHNA, YSLEER. The ends were cut back, 1 base at V and 0 bases at J, with 13 bases in the middle. The CDR3 DNA follows: TGCGCCAGCAGCCAAGTTTGGCAGTCTCCCTCTGGGGCCAACGTCCTGACTTTC. Translated: CASSQVWQSPSGANVLTF.

The chain recombines TRBV7-9 with TRBJ2-7; a weak D match, TRBD1 (6 bases). Germline CDR1 reads SEHNR; CDR2 reads FQNEAQ (reference sequence). The CDR3 is 14 residues long. Trimming removed 5 bases at V and 0 bases at J, with 11 bases between. CDR3 sequence reads: CASSPQTGSYEQYF. The CDR3 region has the DNA TGTGCCAGCAGCCCCCAGACAGGCTCCTACGAGCAGTACTTC.

The chain uses TRBV9 and TRBJ1-2, with D unresolved. Trimming pared 4 bases from V and 6 bases from J, leaving 4 bases between. The CDR3 spans 10 residues. Germline CDR1 SGDLS, CDR2 YYNGEE. The CDR3 DNA follows: TGTGCCAGCAGCATTAATGGCTACACCTTC. It is translated as CASSINGYTF.

The CDR3 here is CASSPSWGVYEQYF. CDR3 nucleotides: TGTGCCAGCAGCCCCTCTTGGGGGGTCTACGAGCAGTACTTC. This rearrangement joins TRBV5-5 to TRBJ2-7; a possible D gene is TRBD2 (6 bases). Germline lookup yields CDR1 SGHKS and CDR2 YYEKEE (reference sequence). The CDR3 loop spans 14 amino acids. Between the trimmed V and J ends, which lost 4 bases and 3 bases, there was a span of 14 bases.

The CDR3 sequence: CASTQGPQTVYQETQYF. Here the CDR3 DNA reads TGTGCCAGCACCCAAGGCCCACAGACAGTGTACCAAGAGACCCAGTACTTC. The V and J genes are TRBV21-1 and TRBJ2-5; TRBD1 is taken as the D call from the table, unchecked against the DNA. TRBV21-1 is a pseudogene. The CDR3 loop spans 17 amino acids.

The rearrangement uses TRBV7-2 and TRBJ2-5; D is unresolved. Trimming pared 5 bases from V and 5 bases from J, leaving 15 bases between. The CDR3 runs to 14 residues. CDR1 and CDR2 from the germline V gene are SGHTA and FQGNSA. This CDR3 reads CASSLPDGPETQYF. DNA of the CDR3: TGTGCCAGCAGCCTCCCGGACGGCCCGGAGACCCAGTACTTC.

This clone was counted a few times. The chain couples TRBV5-1 to TRBJ1-3; 7 positions agree with TRBD1. The length of the CDR3 is 17 residues. Germline values: CDR1 SGHRS, CDR2 YFSETQ. V gave up 3 bases and J gave up 7 bases; unmatched junction bases: 16. CDR3 sequence reads: CASSSASTGSSRNTIYF. The CDR3 region has the DNA TGCGCCAGCAGCTCTGCCTCGACAGGGTCCTCAAGGAACACCATATATTTT. Full variable domain (rest looked up from reference TRBV5-1 and TRBJ1-3): KAGVTQTPRYLIKTRGQQVTLSCSPISGHRSVSWYQQTPGQGLQFLFEYFSETQRNKGNFPGRFSGRQFSNSRSEMNVSTLELGDSALYLCASSSASTGSSRNTIYFGEGSWLTVV.

The V gene is TRBV7-6, the J gene TRBJ1-5, with D hard to call. Trimming took off 4 bases at V and 9 bases at J, with 10 bases between the two ends. The germline CDR1 and CDR2 sequences are SGHVS and FNYEAQ. The CDR3 contains 12 residues. CDR3 nucleotides: TGTGCCAGCAGCTCTCCCGAGGGGCCCCAGCATTTT. Amino acid sequence: CASSSPEGPQHF.

This clone has just a few counts. This chain connects TRBV19 to TRBJ1-1; tentatively, D is TRBD1 (5 bases). CDR3 length equals 16 residues. The ends were cut back, 1 base at V and 3 bases at J, with 15 bases in the middle. Germline values: CDR1 LNHDA, CDR2 SQIVND (reference sequence). The CDR3 spells CASSIVIFRAHTEAFF. CDR3 coding DNA: TGTGCCAGTAGTATAGTAATCTTCAGGGCTCACACTGAAGCTTTCTTT.

This clone was found once. V is TRBV5-1 and J is TRBJ2-1, with TRBD2 matching 9 bases. Germline trimming cut 4 bases from V and 5 bases from J; bases unmatched to any gene: 19. From germline, CDR1 is SGHRS and CDR2 YFSETQ. There are 19 residues in the CDR3. This chain's CDR3 is CASSPTTGDTSGRNNEQFF. CDR3 nucleotides: TGCGCCAGCAGCCCGACGACAGGCGACACTAGCGGGCGGAACAATGAGCAGTTCTTC.

V and J are TRBV6-2 or TRBV6-3 and TRBJ2-7, with 9 bases identical to TRBD1. The germline V gene encodes CDR1 MNHEY and CDR2 SVGEGT. This CDR3 has 12 residues. The V and J ends lost 4 bases and 13 bases, in that order; junction bases with no gene match: 8. This CDR3 reads CASSLPGQGVYF. The CDR3 DNA reads TGTGCCAGCAGTTTACCGGGACAGGGTGTTTACTTC.

The chain joins TRBV4-1 to TRBJ2-1, with D hard to call. Trimming shortened V by 4 bases and J by 3 bases, and 22 bases separated the two germline ends. The germline V gene encodes CDR1 MGHRA and CDR2 YSYEKL. The CDR3 contains 18 residues. The CDR3 protein is CASSRGTLKTFNYNEQFF. The CDR3 DNA reads as TGCGCCAGCAGCCGCGGCACCCTGAAGACTTTTAACTACAATGAGCAGTTCTTC.

The rearrangement uses TRBV4-3 and TRBJ2-1, with 7 bases fitting TRBD2. There are 19 residues in the CDR3. Per the germline V gene, CDR1 is LGHNA and CDR2 is YSLEER. V lost 1 base and J lost 0; bases outside the gene matches: 12. CDR3 in DNA: TGCGCCAGCAGCCAAGTCCGGGTTGGGGGGGGAGACTCCTACAATGAGCAGTTCTTC. It codes for CASSQVRVGGGDSYNEQFF.

The J gene is TRBJ1-1, the V gene TRBV27; no firm D call. The CDR3 consists of 14 residues. CDR1 and CDR2 from the germline V gene are MNHEY and SMNVEV (reference sequence). Trimming took 1 base from V and 1 from J, leaving 7 bases between them. The CDR3 region is CASSLFGENTEAFF. In DNA, the CDR3 is TGTGCCAGCAGTTTATTCGGGGAGAACACTGAAGCTTTCTTT.